The rows below give T cell receptor beta chains drawn from one sample of a study of chemoradiotherapy in HPV16-positive cancers. Profiling relied on immunoSEQ multiplex PCR, and the TCRdb table lists in-frame clones only, not all of them. The sample carries 53,000 or so clones, about 88% recorded once. The source was blood, collected from a patient who underwent chemoradiotherapy. The source is a human donor with HPV-associated anogenital cancer. Each CDR3 is given with its conserved first and last residue. The D gene is left open where the match is weak.

CDR3 protein	V gene	D gene	J gene	CDR3 length
CARPGQGITDTQYF	TRBV2	TRBD1	TRBJ2-3	14
CASSILQGTKNIQYF	TRBV19	-	TRBJ2-4	15
CASSAGQNTEAFF	TRBV5-4	-	TRBJ1-1	13
CASSREGGQSYGYTF	TRBV4-2	TRBD1	TRBJ1-2	15
CASSPRATELEQYF	TRBV7-9	-	TRBJ2-7	14
CASSLSLDSRGQETQYF	TRBV5-5	-	TRBJ2-5	17
CASSVTPAPLGTIYF	TRBV2	-	TRBJ1-3	15
CASSPRGAGGPRELFF	TRBV9	TRBD2	TRBJ2-2	16
CASSEARGGTGELFF	TRBV2	-	TRBJ2-2	15
CASSLMRGTEAFF	TRBV7-2	-	TRBJ1-1	13
CAWSVGPAGAQQYF	TRBV30	TRBD2	TRBJ2-7	14
CASSWGHLNTEAFF	TRBV19	-	TRBJ1-1	14
CASSLREGNEQFF	TRBV5-4	TRBD2	TRBJ2-1	13
CASSLLGDGYTF	TRBV7-2	-	TRBJ1-2	12
CASSLVGTGSLFF	TRBV5-8	-	TRBJ2-1	13
CASTEGVNEQFF	TRBV21-1	-	TRBJ2-1	12
CASSLTGTGNQPQHF	TRBV6-5	TRBD1	TRBJ1-5	15
CSARGSGTRNEQFF	TRBV29-1	-	TRBJ2-1	14
CASSQQGRLPGYGYTF	TRBV4-3	-	TRBJ1-2	16
CASRLGTGSSYGYTF	TRBV6-4	TRBD1	TRBJ1-2	15
CASSLTGTNSPLHF	TRBV7-2	TRBD1	TRBJ1-6	14
CASSQALTQFNEQFF	TRBV4-1	-	TRBJ2-1	15
CASSLFYRQGGNQPQHF	TRBV27	TRBD1	TRBJ1-5	17
CASPGVSYEQYF	TRBV7-9	-	TRBJ2-7	12
CSASPAYEQYF	TRBV20-1	-	TRBJ2-7	11
CASSVGTSGSRGTGELFF	TRBV9	TRBD2	TRBJ2-2	18